This note documents a single TCR beta chain sequence. This entry belongs to a study of CD8 T cells in Susac syndrome. Random hexamers were used to reverse transcribe an amount of about 0.45 to 1 ug RNA. TCR beta CDR3 was amplified by immunoSEQ multiplex PCR. This amplification extended across 54 Vbeta and 13 Jbeta segments. In TCRdb, the immunoSEQ multiplex PCR reads were re-called with MiXCR into one record per CDR3 protein. The sample contains about 200,000 distinct CDR3 sequences, over 90% of which appear only once. This CDR3 region has 14 residues. Germline CDR1 and CDR2: LGHDT and YNNKEL (reference sequence). With 8 bases removed from V and 2 bases from J, the gap between germline ends came to 13 bases.

The specimen sequenced was CD4+ T cells from PBMCs. The rearrangement uses TRBV3-1 and TRBJ2-1; D may be TRBD2 (6 bases). The source of this sequence is a human donor with multiple sclerosis. In DNA form, the CDR3 reads TGTGCCAGCTCCGGAGGGCCTGCCTACAATGAGCAGTTCTTC. Its protein is CASSGGPAYNEQFF.